The present TCR beta chain was sequenced within a study of radiation and T cells in renal cell carcinoma. Study background: Nephrectomy followed 15 Gy stereotactic body radiation by 4 weeks.

Time point specified: blood 2 weeks post-SBRT. As to treatment: 15 Gy SBRT to primary tumor, nephrectomy 4 weeks later. Clear cell pathology was present in this patient's renal cell carcinoma. The method was immunoSEQ multiplex PCR; TCRdb's version includes in-frame clones alone and lacks a portion of them. The repertoire holds 100,000 to 150,000 clones, with around nine tenths as singletons. To note about this clone: No antigen is known for it.

Study results and limitations: Top tumor clonotypes rose in blood 2 weeks post-radiation, then contracted.

The source was blood, collected from a patient whose treatment included radiotherapy and nephrectomy. This receptor was taken from a woman in her seventies with renal cell carcinoma.

CDR3 DNA: TGTGCCAGCAGTTTGTTGTATAATTCACCCCTCCACTTT. Translation: CASSLLYNSPLHF. The chain combines TRBV28 with TRBJ1-6; D is unclear. V lost 3 bases, J lost 4 bases, and 4 bases lay in between. The CDR3 is made up of 13 amino acids. Per the germline V gene, CDR1 is MDHEN and CDR2 is SYDVKM. The full variable domain, completed using reference TRBV28 and TRBJ1-6, is DVKVTQSSRYLVKRTGEKVFLECVQDMDHENMFWYRQDPGLGLRLIYFSYDVKMKEKGDIPEGYSVSREKKERFSLILESASTNQTSMYLCASSLLYNSPLHFGNGTRLTVT.